This T cell receptor beta chain was identified in a study of cytomegalovirus exposure and HLA in healthy donors. Findings and caveats of the study: The study carried out a later analysis of TCR beta sequences. It associated approximately 17,000 of them with specific HLA alleles at a false discovery rate of 0.05.

The PCR made use of 60 Vbeta and 13 Jbeta primers. TCRdb's copy holds only in-frame clones and misses some; the assay was immunoSEQ multiplex PCR. In the table there are 130,000 to 150,000 clones, about three quarters of which are singletons. With regard to this clone: Antigen: not known.

Germline V gene sequence: CDR1 SGHDT, CDR2 YYEEEE. The V gene lost 0 bases and the J gene lost 1 base, with 13 bases spanning the gap. This CDR3 spans 16 amino acids. Sample: PBMCs. This chain uses TRBV5-6 with TRBJ1-2; tentatively, D is TRBD1 (5 bases). The receptor comes from a man in his forties in good health and CMV-seropositive. The CDR3 spells CASSLGLGAGNYGYTF. CDR3 nucleotide sequence: TGTGCCAGCAGCTTGGGGCTAGGGGCCGGTAACTATGGCTACACCTTC. Supplemented by reference TRBV5-6 and TRBJ1-2, the full variable domain reads DAGVTQSPTHLIKTRGQQVTLRCSPKSGHDTVSWYQQALGQGPQFIFQYYEEEERQRGNFPDRFSGHQFPNYSSELNVNALLLGDSALYLCASSLGLGAGNYGYTFGSGTRLTVV.